Sequencing of this TCR beta chain was carried out in a study of circulating CD8 cells and anti-PD-1 response in melanoma (dated by TCRdb to 2019 to 2021). At the level of the whole study: Nivolumab was administered to patients intravenously at 3 mg/kg every 2 weeks. The TCR repertoire analysis was performed on approximately 11 melanoma patients, comprising 7 non-responders and 4 responders. Of the roughly 13 patients in the melanoma cohort, anti-PD-1 was received as first-line therapy by seven patients, and prior targeted therapy or immunotherapy had been received by six patients. PD-1 on on-treatment samples was detected using a biotinylated anti-human IgG4 antibody. Patients with complete or partial responses were classified as responders; those with stable or progressive disease (RECIST v1.1) as non-responders. Points the paper makes about the study in general: Only baseline and M1 samples from a small cohort with few responders were used in the published TCR repertoire comparisons. The DNEG repertoire was the most diverse; PD-1 and DPOS showed similar, higher clonality, and TIGIT repertoires were the least diverse. The cohort included both treatment-naive and previously treated patients, and the authors noted that this mix could influence results. Repertoires were found to be largely private between subsets, with under 7% of TRB clonotypes shared at M1, and the highest sharing was observed between DPOS and TIGIT. Because material was limited, experiments were generally done without replicates. Because tumor material could not be accessed, tumor reactivity was instead assessed with peptide assays on expanded sorted subsets.

Germline trimming amounts to 5 bases on V and 7 bases on J, with 7 as the count of junction bases outside the gene matches. CDR1 and CDR2, looked up from the germline V gene (reference sequence), are SEHNR and FQNEAQ. From cysteine to phenylalanine, the CDR3 is 13 amino acids long. Only the CDR3 DNA is retained, 39 bases long and in frame from the first base. TCRdb lists the instrument as NextSeq 500. TCR libraries were prepared from roughly 14 ng of total RNA with the QIAseq Immune Repertoire RNA Library Kit, Human TCR Panel. Sequencing of the TCR libraries was done on an Illumina NextSeq with a Mid Output V2 kit and asymmetric 261x41 paired-end reads. Each TCR library was diluted to approximately 3.7 nM, pooled, denatured and loaded at approximately 0.96 pM. On the authors' methods: TCR FASTQ files were processed in the QIAGEN GeneGlobe Data Analysis Center, with downstream analysis in R 3.5.2. To get clonality, Shannon entropy was normalized by the log of the number of unique productive sequences and the result was subtracted from one. TRA or TRB clonotypes differing in abundance between baseline and M1 were identified within each subset by Fisher exact tests at 5% FDR. Clonotypes with differential abundance were classified as emerging, expanding, contracting or non-expanding/contracting. Morisita's overlap index was used to measure how much repertoires overlapped between patients. In-frame beta chains were kept once TCRdb had trimmed the public reads at Q25 with fastp and called clones with MiXCR. Each CDR3 protein gets just one entry, which takes the most common genes and DNA from the rows behind it. TCRdb, rather than the study authors, made the V and J calls. For this sample there are 1,500 to 2,500 distinct CDR3 sequences; 7% to 8.5% appear just once. Roughly 8% of the sample goes to the ten largest clones.

This clonotype qualifies as medium-sized (0.01 to 0.1%). Its antigen is unknown. The sample holds no much larger clone one base away, and base qualities are not on file. A BD FACSAria II cell sorter was used to sort four subsets, defined by PD-1 and/or TIGIT, from live CD3+CD8+TCRalphabeta+ cells. Circulating CD8 T cells were sorted into four subsets by PD-1 and TIGIT expression to characterize their relevance to anti-PD-1 therapy response. For each sorted CD8 T-cell subset, both the TCR alpha and TCR beta chains were sequenced. Peripheral blood was collected before the first anti-PD-1 injection, after two injections and after four injections. Ficoll gradient centrifugation was used to isolate PBMCs immediately. Until use, PBMCs were stored frozen in liquid nitrogen in RPMI containing around 19% FCS and about 10% DMSO. Thawed PBMCs were stained with a viability dye and antibodies against CD3, CD8alpha, TCRalphabeta, PD-1 and TIGIT. Total RNA was extracted with the RNeasy Kit, and every sample reached a RIN above 7.

The TCR was taken from a human donor with melanoma. This sequence uses TRBV7-9 and TRBJ1-1, and 7 junctional nucleotides match TRBD1. The specimen comprised CD8+ T cells from PBMCs, sampled at baseline or after one month of anti-PD-1 therapy (not recorded which). Here is the DNA: TGTGCCAGCAGCCCACCGGACAGGTATGAAGCTTTCTTT. It codes for CASSPPDRYEAFF.